The present T cell receptor (beta chain) was sequenced within a study of CD8 T cells in Susac syndrome (dated 2019 in TCRdb). Background on the whole study: The study used repertoire sequencing to test whether antigen drove CD8+ T cell activation and differentiation in Susac syndrome.

RNA was extracted using the RNeasy kit, and about 0.45 to 1 microgram was reverse transcribed with random hexamers. The immunoSEQ multiplex PCR assay, which covers 54 Vbeta and 13 Jbeta segments, was used to amplify TCR beta CDR3 regions. To correct PCR amplification bias, a synthetic template baseline was used for both primer optimization and computational correction. As for the authors' bioinformatics: Reads were assigned to V, D and J genes according to IMGT and analyzed in immunoSEQ Analyzer, with only productive sequences retained. Clonality was calculated as one minus the Shannon entropy normalized by log2 of the number of productive unique sequences. For each patient and control, public and private clones were evaluated among the 100 most prevalent clones. Clones were defined as Susac-specific when absent from the healthy and MS cohorts, from about a thousand published viral clones and from other ImmuneACCESS disease sequences. The public sequencing data were trimmed at Q25 with fastp and processed into clonotypes with MiXCR by TCRdb, which kept only in-frame beta chains. Records with the same CDR3 protein are collapsed into one entry carrying the most frequent genes and DNA. TCRdb's processing, not the authors', yielded these V and J calls. Counted in this sample were some 260,000 distinct CDR3 sequences; 80% to 95% of them appeared once. The ten largest make up approximately 0.072% of the sample.

Regarding this clonotype: The antigen it recognizes is unknown. Per-base quality was not reported, and no clone a single base away is much larger than it.

The germline V gene yields SGHVS for CDR1 and FQNEAQ for CDR2. V is shortened by 3 bases, J by 2 bases, and the region joining them spans 17 bases. The CDR3 covers 17 residues, taking in both the cysteine and the phenylalanine. CDR3 DNA is the only sequence kept; it has 51 bases, read in frame from the first base. Peripheral blood CD8+ and CD4+ T cells from healthy donors, Susac syndrome patients and multiple sclerosis patients were profiled using high-throughput TCR beta sequencing. The multiple sclerosis controls were treatment-naive patients who had stable or active relapsing-remitting disease and met the revised McDonald criteria. Bulk CD8+ and CD4+ T cells were purified by magnetic negative isolation, while CD8+ TEMRA cells were enriched using FACS. Blood was collected in EDTA tubes and processed within 24 hours, with PBMCs isolated through density gradient centrifugation. PBMCs intended for TCR sequencing were cryopreserved in liquid nitrogen and thawed later in a water bath at 37 degrees C. Purity of sorted or isolated CD4+, CD8+ and CD8+ TEMRA cells was at least 90%.

Broad study findings and their caveats: The number of individuals in the TCR sequencing and HLA analysis was recognized as being relatively small.

In this chain, TRBV7-8 is recombined with TRBJ1-5; TRBD1 is possibly the D segment (5 matching bases). The specimen sequenced was CD4+ T cells from PBMCs. The sequence derives from a human donor with multiple sclerosis. CDR3 loop: CASSFLRDHRRNQPQHF. The DNA reads TGTGCCAGCAGCTTTCTCCGGGACCACAGACGCAATCAGCCCCAGCATTTT.